This TCR beta chain was sequenced during a study of blood T cell repertoires in COVID-19. About the research overall: Some COVID-19 samples were acute and others convalescent; all came from the United States, Italy and Spain. Sources were T cells, B-cell-depleted T cells, or PBMCs; the material itself was cDNA or gDNA.

Original data processing: Estimated nucleated cell counts came from reference gene primer amplification. The data were produced by immunoSEQ multiplex PCR, yet TCRdb's version contains in-frame clones alone and is incomplete. For V, J and clone size, that table is used; D and trimming come from the DNA. This table has 150,000 to 200,000 clones, approximately 85% appearing once. From germline, CDR1 is SGHTA and CDR2 FQGNSA. This CDR3 is 15 amino acids long. Trimming pared 3 bases from V and 1 base from J, leaving 12 bases between. The chain couples TRBV7-2 to TRBJ1-2; possibly TRBD1 for D (6 bases). Material for sequencing was peripheral blood. The source is an elderly woman with acute or convalescent COVID-19. CDR3 in amino acids: CASSFHPQGNYGYTF. DNA for the CDR3: TGTGCCAGCAGCTTTCACCCACAGGGTAACTATGGCTACACCTTC.